The sequence of this TCR beta chain was determined in a study of TIL therapy for anti-PD-1-resistant metastatic lung cancer. At the level of the study: Most patients had lung adenocarcinoma.

Time point indicated: pre-treatment sample, taken before nivolumab and TIL therapy. Pleural nodules or supraclavicular lymph nodes made up most of the excised metastases sampled. The libraries were made with immunoSEQ v3. Repertoires were generated with immunoSEQ multiplex PCR, while TCRdb's copy carries only in-frame clones and drops some. The table records 25,000 to 30,000 clones, roughly 69% of them present only once. Deletions cut 4 bases from V and 7 bases from J, with 19 bases between. The CDR3 has 16 residues. The germline CDR1 and CDR2 sequences are SEHNR and FQNEAQ (reference sequence). This sequence originates from a woman aged 25-85 years with non-small cell lung cancer. This chain joins TRBV7-9 and TRBJ2-2; tentatively, D is TRBD1 or TRBD2 (5 bases each). Sequencing was performed on tumor tissue, taken at baseline. This CDR3 is CASSSPGRLRGGELFF. The DNA for the CDR3 is TGTGCCAGCAGCTCCCCAGGGCGCCTGAGGGGCGGGGAGCTGTTTTTT.